The rows below give T cell receptor beta chains drawn from one sample of a study of blood T cell repertoires in COVID-19. Using immunoSEQ multiplex PCR, the repertoire was profiled, and TCRdb retains in-frame clones only, with some absent. The data hold tens of thousands of clones, with 82% observed a single time. The source material was peripheral blood. The source of these receptors is a man at least 80 years old with COVID-19, enrolled during active disease. Both conserved end residues are part of each CDR3. Fields, in order: CDR3 DNA, CDR3 protein, V gene, clone size, J gene, D gene. D genes are given only for firm matches. A row's size may be missing; if present it is once, few, many or a size class.

CDR3nt: TGTGCCAGCAGCTTAGGGCTGGGTTCGCGCACTGAAGCTTTCTTT
CDR3aa: CASSLGLGSRTEAFF
v_gene: TRBV7-3
abundance: NA
j_gene: TRBJ1-1
d_gene: NA

CDR3nt: TGTGCCACCGGGACAGGGGGACGGAATGAGCAGTTCTTC
CDR3aa: CATGTGGRNEQFF
v_gene: TRBV24-1
abundance: NA
j_gene: TRBJ2-1
d_gene: TRBD1

CDR3nt: TGCGCCAGCAGCTTAAGGGGGCCCCCCATGAACACTGAAGCTTTCTTT
CDR3aa: CASSLRGPPMNTEAFF
v_gene: TRBV5-1
abundance: NA
j_gene: TRBJ1-1
d_gene: TRBD1

CDR3nt: TGTGCCATCAGTGGAGGAGAGGACAGGGTGGGCAATGAGCAGTTCTTC
CDR3aa: CAISGGEDRVGNEQFF
v_gene: TRBV10-3
abundance: NA
j_gene: TRBJ2-1
d_gene: TRBD1

CDR3nt: TGTGCCAGCAGCCAAACAGGGGTGGGTAGTCAGCCCCAGCATTTT
CDR3aa: CASSQTGVGSQPQHF
v_gene: TRBV7-2
abundance: NA
j_gene: TRBJ1-5
d_gene: TRBD1

CDR3nt: TGTGCCAGCAGCGGTGGGCTTGGCGGGGCTTACAATGAGCAGTTCTTC
CDR3aa: CASSGGLGGAYNEQFF
v_gene: TRBV9
abundance: NA
j_gene: TRBJ2-1
d_gene: NA

CDR3nt: TGTGCCAGCAACCGGGACAGGGACGTAAATGAGCAGTTCTTC
CDR3aa: CASNRDRDVNEQFF
v_gene: TRBV6-5
abundance: NA
j_gene: TRBJ2-1
d_gene: TRBD1

CDR3nt: TGCAGCGTTGCGAACACGGGCTACACCTTC
CDR3aa: CSVANTGYTF
v_gene: TRBV29-1
abundance: once
j_gene: TRBJ1-2
d_gene: NA

CDR3nt: TGTGCCAGCAGCCAAGAGAGGTCGAACACTGAAGCTTTCTTT
CDR3aa: CASSQERSNTEAFF
v_gene: TRBV4-2
abundance: NA
j_gene: TRBJ1-1
d_gene: NA

CDR3nt: TGTGCCGCCGGCAAGGCCTCGGGCACCATATATTTT
CDR3aa: CAAGKASGTIYF
v_gene: TRBV6-5
abundance: NA
j_gene: TRBJ1-3
d_gene: NA

CDR3nt: TGTGCCAGCAGCTTAGAAGGAGGGCGTGGGACTAGCGGCCCGGGGACCCAGTACTTC
CDR3aa: CASSLEGGRGTSGPGTQYF
v_gene: TRBV7-9
abundance: few
j_gene: TRBJ2-5
d_gene: TRBD2

CDR3nt: TGTGCCAGCAGTTACCTAGCTAGCGGACCCACAGATACGCAGTATTTT
CDR3aa: CASSYLASGPTDTQYF
v_gene: TRBV6-2/TRBV6-3
abundance: NA
j_gene: TRBJ2-3
d_gene: TRBD2

CDR3nt: TGTGCCAGTCGGGACAGGGTGGCCTACAATGAGCAGTTCTTC
CDR3aa: CASRDRVAYNEQFF
v_gene: TRBV19
abundance: NA
j_gene: TRBJ2-1
d_gene: TRBD1

CDR3nt: TGTGCCAGCAGCTTGACAGGACAGAACACTGAAGCTTTCTTT
CDR3aa: CASSLTGQNTEAFF
v_gene: TRBV5-4
abundance: NA
j_gene: TRBJ1-1
d_gene: NA

CDR3nt: TGTGCCAGCAGTTTGGGGGGAGTGGGGGAGACCCAGTACTTC
CDR3aa: CASSLGGVGETQYF
v_gene: TRBV28
abundance: NA
j_gene: TRBJ2-5
d_gene: NA

CDR3nt: TGTGCCAGCAGCCCCCGGATCCGGAGTGAGCAGTTCTTC
CDR3aa: CASSPRIRSEQFF
v_gene: TRBV7-2
abundance: NA
j_gene: TRBJ2-1
d_gene: NA

CDR3nt: TGTGCCAGCAGCCCGACAGCTTCTAACTATGGCTACACCTTC
CDR3aa: CASSPTASNYGYTF
v_gene: TRBV7-8
abundance: NA
j_gene: TRBJ1-2
d_gene: NA

CDR3nt: TGTGCCAGCAGCCTAGAGCCGGGACAGGGGGCCAAACAGCCCCAGCATTTT
CDR3aa: CASSLEPGQGAKQPQHF
v_gene: TRBV7-2
abundance: few
j_gene: TRBJ1-5
d_gene: TRBD1

CDR3nt: TGTGCCAGCAGCGCCGGGACAGCCTATGGCTACACCTTC
CDR3aa: CASSAGTAYGYTF
v_gene: TRBV7-2
abundance: NA
j_gene: TRBJ1-2
d_gene: TRBD1

CDR3nt: TGTGCCGGCAGGAGGGGACAGGGGGACTACGAGCAGTACTTC
CDR3aa: CAGRRGQGDYEQYF
v_gene: TRBV6-5
abundance: NA
j_gene: TRBJ2-7
d_gene: TRBD1

CDR3nt: TGTGCCAGCAAGCCGGGGGGCTCGAACACCGGGGAGCTGTTTTTT
CDR3aa: CASKPGGSNTGELFF
v_gene: TRBV9
abundance: NA
j_gene: TRBJ2-2
d_gene: NA

CDR3nt: TGTGCCAGCAGCCCCCGGTGGCAGGGCCACGAGCAGTACTTC
CDR3aa: CASSPRWQGHEQYF
v_gene: TRBV7-2
abundance: NA
j_gene: TRBJ2-7
d_gene: NA

CDR3nt: TGTGCCAGCAGTTCCGACAGCCAAGAGACCCAGTACTTC
CDR3aa: CASSSDSQETQYF
v_gene: TRBV7-7
abundance: once
j_gene: TRBJ2-5
d_gene: NA

CDR3nt: TGTGCCAGTAGTATTATAGGGGTTCGGACTGAAGCTTTCTTT
CDR3aa: CASSIIGVRTEAFF
v_gene: TRBV19
abundance: NA
j_gene: TRBJ1-1
d_gene: NA

CDR3nt: TGTGCCAGTAGCTCGGAGGGGAAGGATGGCTACACCTTC
CDR3aa: CASSSEGKDGYTF
v_gene: TRBV19
abundance: once
j_gene: TRBJ1-2
d_gene: NA

CDR3nt: TGTGCCAGCAGTTTACCGGGCACTGAAGCTTTCTTT
CDR3aa: CASSLPGTEAFF
v_gene: TRBV28
abundance: NA
j_gene: TRBJ1-1
d_gene: NA

CDR3nt: TGTGCCAGTAGTTCAGGGACAGGGAATAATTCACCCCTCCACTTT
CDR3aa: CASSSGTGNNSPLHF
v_gene: TRBV19
abundance: NA
j_gene: TRBJ1-6
d_gene: TRBD1

CDR3nt: TGCAGCTTTCGGACAGGGCGCACCGGGGAGCTGTTTTTT
CDR3aa: CSFRTGRTGELFF
v_gene: TRBV29-1
abundance: NA
j_gene: TRBJ2-2
d_gene: TRBD1

CDR3nt: TGTGCCAGCAGTCAAGGGGCTTCTCCGCAGTATTTT
CDR3aa: CASSQGASPQYF
v_gene: TRBV11-3
abundance: NA
j_gene: TRBJ2-3
d_gene: NA

CDR3nt: TGTGCCAGCAGTTCGCCAGGGGCGAGGGGTTACGACGAGCAGTACTTC
CDR3aa: CASSSPGARGYDEQYF
v_gene: TRBV28
abundance: NA
j_gene: TRBJ2-7
d_gene: NA

CDR3nt: TGTGCCAGCTCACCCGGACAGGGAGAGACCCAGTACTTC
CDR3aa: CASSPGQGETQYF
v_gene: TRBV18
abundance: NA
j_gene: TRBJ2-5
d_gene: TRBD1

CDR3nt: TGTGCCAGCAGCCAAGGCAGGGGTAGCAATCAGCCCCAGCATTTT
CDR3aa: CASSQGRGSNQPQHF
v_gene: TRBV3-1/TRBV3-2
abundance: NA
j_gene: TRBJ1-5
d_gene: NA

CDR3nt: TGTGCCAGCAGTGCCTCCGGGACAGTTTCACCCCTCCACTTT
CDR3aa: CASSASGTVSPLHF
v_gene: TRBV2
abundance: NA
j_gene: TRBJ1-6
d_gene: TRBD1

CDR3nt: TGTGCCAGCAGCCCCCTAGGAGATACGCAGTATTTT
CDR3aa: CASSPLGDTQYF
v_gene: TRBV7-7
abundance: NA
j_gene: TRBJ2-3
d_gene: NA

CDR3nt: TGTGCCAGCAGCTCGCCTGGAACAGGGACGAGTGGGGCCATGGGCTACACCTTC
CDR3aa: CASSSPGTGTSGAMGYTF
v_gene: TRBV7-2
abundance: NA
j_gene: TRBJ1-2
d_gene: NA

CDR3nt: TGTGCCAGTAGTATCGTGGCTTATGATACGCAGTATTTT
CDR3aa: CASSIVAYDTQYF
v_gene: TRBV19
abundance: NA
j_gene: TRBJ2-3
d_gene: NA

CDR3nt: TGTGCCAGCAGCTTAGAGGGGCCTACTCTAGGGACCCAGTACTTC
CDR3aa: CASSLEGPTLGTQYF
v_gene: TRBV7-2
abundance: NA
j_gene: TRBJ2-5
d_gene: NA

CDR3nt: TGTGCCAGTAGCCTGACAGGGGGAGCGCAAGAAGGCGAAAAACTGTTTTTT
CDR3aa: CASSLTGGAQEGEKLFF
v_gene: TRBV19
abundance: once
j_gene: TRBJ1-4
d_gene: TRBD1

CDR3nt: TGTGCCAGCAGCGTAGGGTCTAGCGGGGTCTCTGGGGCCAACGTCCTGACTTTC
CDR3aa: CASSVGSSGVSGANVLTF
v_gene: TRBV9
abundance: NA
j_gene: TRBJ2-6
d_gene: TRBD2

CDR3nt: TGTGCCAGCAGCCAAAAACAGGAGCCAAATCAGCCCCAGCATTTT
CDR3aa: CASSQKQEPNQPQHF
v_gene: TRBV3-1/TRBV3-2
abundance: NA
j_gene: TRBJ1-5
d_gene: NA

CDR3nt: TGTGCCAGCAGTTACTCCCGGGGTTTGAGCTCCTACAATGAGCAGTTCTTC
CDR3aa: CASSYSRGLSSYNEQFF
v_gene: TRBV6-2/TRBV6-3
abundance: NA
j_gene: TRBJ2-1
d_gene: NA

CDR3nt: TGTGCCAGCAGGGGGCCGGGTGCAGGGGGCTACACCTTC
CDR3aa: CASRGPGAGGYTF
v_gene: TRBV6-5
abundance: NA
j_gene: TRBJ1-2
d_gene: NA